A selection of T cell receptor beta chains follows, all from one sample in a study of blood T cells in healthy people across ages. TCRdb reanalysed the 5' RACE reads using MiXCR and keeps one entry per CDR3 protein. The sample comprises about 1,600,000 distinct CDR3 sequences, 42% of which are singletons, and 7.9% rests with the top ten. The sequenced sample consisted of blood. The receptors derive from a young woman in good health. Both conserved end residues are part of each CDR3. The D gene is left open where the match is weak. Size tells how often a clone was seen (once, few, many) or the class of an expanded clone, and some rows leave it out.

d_call: -
j_call: TRBJ2-7
clone_size: -
v_call: TRBV20-1
cdr3_aa: CSARDTAASEQYF
cdr3_nt: TGCAGTGCTAGAGATACCGCGGCTTCCGAGCAGTACTTC

d_call: TRBD2
j_call: TRBJ2-3
clone_size: few
v_call: TRBV5-1
cdr3_aa: CATRSGGASDTQYF
cdr3_nt: TGCGCCACCCGAAGCGGGGGGGCCTCGGATACGCAGTATTTT

d_call: TRBD2
j_call: TRBJ2-1
clone_size: -
v_call: TRBV11-2
cdr3_aa: CASSLGVTSGKRETQFF
cdr3_nt: TGTGCCAGCAGCTTAGGGGTGACTAGCGGGAAAAGGGAGACCCAGTTCTTC

d_call: -
j_call: TRBJ1-6
clone_size: -
v_call: TRBV12-3/TRBV12-4
cdr3_aa: CASSLVGRFNSPLHF
cdr3_nt: TGTGCCAGCAGTTTGGTGGGACGGTTCAATTCACCCCTCCACTTT

d_call: -
j_call: TRBJ2-1
clone_size: -
v_call: TRBV7-2
cdr3_aa: CASSFDSGDNEQFF
cdr3_nt: TGTGCCAGCAGCTTTGACTCCGGGGACAATGAGCAGTTCTTC

d_call: -
j_call: TRBJ2-1
clone_size: few
v_call: TRBV11-2
cdr3_aa: CASSPQAEEQFF
cdr3_nt: TGTGCCAGCAGCCCCCAGGCTGAGGAGCAGTTCTTC

d_call: -
j_call: TRBJ2-1
clone_size: few
v_call: TRBV6-5
cdr3_aa: CASSYGESNEQFF
cdr3_nt: TGTGCCAGCAGTTACGGGGAATCAAATGAGCAGTTCTTC

d_call: -
j_call: TRBJ2-3
clone_size: many
v_call: TRBV7-2
cdr3_aa: CASSRRGAGATDTQYF
cdr3_nt: TGTGCCAGCAGCCGTCGAGGCGCGGGGGCCACAGATACGCAGTATTTT

d_call: -
j_call: TRBJ1-2
clone_size: -
v_call: TRBV20-1
cdr3_aa: CSAPGTNRGGYTF
cdr3_nt: TGCAGTGCTCCCGGGACAAACAGAGGTGGCTACACCTTC

d_call: TRBD1
j_call: TRBJ2-5
clone_size: once
v_call: TRBV25-1
cdr3_aa: CASRNSYRQGRETQYF
cdr3_nt: TGTGCCAGCAGAAACTCCTACCGACAGGGTAGAGAGACCCAGTACTTC

d_call: -
j_call: TRBJ2-7
clone_size: -
v_call: TRBV9
cdr3_aa: CASSVVAESYEQYF
cdr3_nt: TGTGCCAGCAGCGTAGTGGCAGAATCCTACGAGCAGTACTTC

d_call: -
j_call: TRBJ2-1
clone_size: few
v_call: TRBV15
cdr3_aa: CATSTTGFNEQFF
cdr3_nt: TGTGCCACCAGCACTACAGGGTTCAATGAGCAGTTCTTC

d_call: -
j_call: TRBJ2-5
clone_size: -
v_call: TRBV28
cdr3_aa: CASSWYVEYQETQYF
cdr3_nt: TGTGCCAGCAGTTGGTATGTTGAGTACCAAGAGACCCAGTACTTC

d_call: TRBD2
j_call: TRBJ2-1
clone_size: few
v_call: TRBV7-2
cdr3_aa: CASSLTGGSGGIYNEQFF
cdr3_nt: TGTGCCAGCAGCTTAACCGGTGGAAGCGGGGGGATTTACAATGAGCAGTTCTTC

d_call: -
j_call: TRBJ2-3
clone_size: -
v_call: TRBV6-6
cdr3_aa: CASSRLADTQYF
cdr3_nt: TGTGCCAGCAGTCGACTGGCAGATACGCAGTATTTT

d_call: -
j_call: TRBJ1-3
clone_size: -
v_call: TRBV27
cdr3_aa: CASRGGLGNTLYF
cdr3_nt: TGTGCCAGCAGAGGGGGTTTGGGAAACACCCTATATTTT

d_call: -
j_call: TRBJ2-7
clone_size: -
v_call: TRBV9
cdr3_aa: CASSKGTLGTNEQYF
cdr3_nt: TGTGCCAGCAGCAAAGGGACTCTGGGGACAAATGAGCAGTACTTC

d_call: -
j_call: TRBJ1-1
clone_size: once
v_call: TRBV20-1
cdr3_aa: CSARDREGRDTEAFF
cdr3_nt: TGCAGTGCTAGAGATCGAGAGGGGCGGGACACTGAAGCTTTCTTT

d_call: -
j_call: TRBJ2-3
clone_size: -
v_call: TRBV27
cdr3_aa: CASSFGLRREDTQYF
cdr3_nt: TGTGCCAGCAGTTTCGGACTTCGGAGGGAAGATACGCAGTATTTT

d_call: -
j_call: TRBJ1-2
clone_size: few
v_call: TRBV4-1
cdr3_aa: CASSPTQQGPGGYTF
cdr3_nt: TGCGCCAGCAGCCCCACACAGCAGGGCCCCGGGGGCTACACCTTC

d_call: TRBD2
j_call: TRBJ2-1
clone_size: -
v_call: TRBV27
cdr3_aa: CASSPELAWDEQFF
cdr3_nt: TGTGCCAGCAGCCCCGAACTAGCGTGGGATGAGCAGTTCTTC

d_call: TRBD1
j_call: TRBJ2-7
clone_size: -
v_call: TRBV27
cdr3_aa: CASRRQGGREQYF
cdr3_nt: TGTGCCAGCAGGAGACAGGGGGGAAGGGAGCAGTACTTC

d_call: -
j_call: TRBJ1-3
clone_size: -
v_call: TRBV4-1
cdr3_aa: CASSQADRLDTIYF
cdr3_nt: TGCGCCAGCAGTCAAGCGGACCGGCTTGACACCATATATTTT

d_call: -
j_call: TRBJ2-7
clone_size: -
v_call: TRBV20-1
cdr3_aa: CSARDHRSEQYF
cdr3_nt: TGCAGTGCTAGAGATCACCGTTCCGAGCAGTACTTC

d_call: -
j_call: TRBJ2-7
clone_size: -
v_call: TRBV20-1
cdr3_aa: CSASLLVNEQYF
cdr3_nt: TGCAGTGCTAGCCTACTAGTAAACGAGCAGTACTTC

d_call: TRBD1
j_call: TRBJ1-6
clone_size: -
v_call: TRBV7-9
cdr3_aa: CASSQRTGASSYNSPLHF
cdr3_nt: TGTGCCAGCAGCCAGAGGACAGGGGCGAGCTCCTATAATTCACCCCTCCACTTT

d_call: TRBD2
j_call: TRBJ2-1
clone_size: -
v_call: TRBV11-2
cdr3_aa: CASSLDPGLAYEQFF
cdr3_nt: TGTGCCAGCAGCTTAGATCCAGGACTAGCTTATGAGCAGTTCTTC